This T cell receptor beta chain is from a study of CD4+ T cells in melanoma. Study-level findings and limits: Reportedly, melanoma neoantigen-specific CD4+ T cells showed varied differentiation states. CD8+ T cell, macrophage and B cell function reportedly correlated with neoantigen-specific CD4+ T cells.

The table came from immunoSEQ multiplex PCR; TCRdb's copy has only in-frame clones and leaves some out. The sample lists 7,500 to 10,000 clones, about 73% occurring once. Germline assignment: CDR1 SGHAT and CDR2 FQNNGV. The ends lost 5 bases at V and 3 bases at J; junction bases unmatched: 7. The CDR3 spans 16 residues. In the case of this clone: What it binds is not known.

This chain links TRBV11-2 with TRBJ2-1; 10 nucleotides line up with TRBD2. Sequenced input: cells from a culture (not recorded whether cultured in vitro). The sequence derives from a human donor with melanoma. The CDR3 sequence is CASSAPSGGVYNEQFF. The CDR3 bases are TGTGCCAGCAGCGCCCCTAGCGGGGGCGTCTACAATGAGCAGTTCTTC.